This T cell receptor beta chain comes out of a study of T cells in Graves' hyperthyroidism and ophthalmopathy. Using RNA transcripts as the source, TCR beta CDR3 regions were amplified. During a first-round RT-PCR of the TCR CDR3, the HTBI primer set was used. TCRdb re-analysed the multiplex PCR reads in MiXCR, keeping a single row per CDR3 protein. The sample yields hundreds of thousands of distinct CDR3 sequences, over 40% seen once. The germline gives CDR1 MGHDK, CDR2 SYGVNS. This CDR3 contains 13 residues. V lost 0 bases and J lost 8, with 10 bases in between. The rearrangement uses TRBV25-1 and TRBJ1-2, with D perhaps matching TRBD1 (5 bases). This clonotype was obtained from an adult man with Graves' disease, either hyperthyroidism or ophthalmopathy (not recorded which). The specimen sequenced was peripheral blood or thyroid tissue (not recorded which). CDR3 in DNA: TGTGCCAGCAGTGAATATGGGGCAAGAGGCTACACCTTC. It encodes CASSEYGARGYTF.